This is a list of T cell receptor beta chains from one sample in a study. TCRdb reprocessed the 5' RACE reads via MiXCR and lists one record per CDR3 protein. Among more than 55,000 distinct CDR3 sequences listed, more than 25% were seen once. The sequenced material came from tumor-infiltrating Tregs sorted from the breast tumor. These receptor sequences come from a female donor with breast cancer. CDR3s include the opening cysteine and the closing phenylalanine or tryptophan. Each record gives: D gene, clone size, V gene, J gene, CDR3 protein, CDR3 DNA. A D gene is named only where the DNA matches it firmly. The size of a clone is reported for some rows only, either as once, few or many, or as a class for expanded clones.

TRBD2	few	TRBV4-3	TRBJ2-7	CASSPGLAGEQQYF	TGCGCCAGCAGCCCGGGACTAGCGGGAGAACAGCAGTACTTC
TRBD2	-	TRBV5-1	TRBJ2-5	CASSRGTSVETQYF	TGCGCCAGCAGTCGCGGGACTAGCGTCGAGACCCAGTACTTC
-	-	TRBV28	TRBJ2-1	CASRDVVREQFF	TGTGCCAGCAGGGATGTGGTCCGTGAGCAGTTCTTC
-	many	TRBV28	TRBJ1-6	CASSKPNQGSYNSPLHF	TGTGCCAGCAGCAAACCCAATCAGGGCTCCTATAATTCACCCCTCCACTTT
-	many	TRBV5-1	TRBJ1-5	CASSLGNGWEPQHF	TGCGCCAGCAGCTTGGGGAATGGTTGGGAGCCCCAGCATTTT
TRBD1	few	TRBV18	TRBJ2-7	CASSPQGAGSYEQYF	TGTGCCAGCTCACCACAGGGGGCAGGGTCCTACGAGCAGTACTTC
-	-	TRBV7-6	TRBJ1-1	CASSFRANTEAFF	TGTGCCAGCAGCTTCAGGGCGAACACTGAAGCTTTCTTT
-	-	TRBV3-1	TRBJ1-1	CASSQTGSEAFF	TGTGCCAGCAGCCAGACGGGTTCTGAAGCTTTCTTT
TRBD2	-	TRBV18	TRBJ2-5	CASSPYSGYQETQYF	TGTGCCAGCTCACCCTATAGCGGGTACCAAGAGACCCAGTACTTC
TRBD2	few	TRBV4-1	TRBJ2-7	CASSHPGTSGSYQYF	TGCGCCAGCAGCCACCCCGGGACTAGCGGTAGCTACCAGTACTTC
TRBD2	few	TRBV3-1	TRBJ2-5	CASSSGLAGGEETQYF	TGTGCCAGCAGCTCGGGACTAGCGGGGGGAGAAGAGACCCAGTACTTC
-	-	TRBV20-1	TRBJ1-4	CSADDGRDLGEKLFF	TGCAGTGCGGACGACGGCAGGGATTTGGGGGAAAAACTGTTTTTT
TRBD2	-	TRBV6-2/TRBV6-3	TRBJ2-1	CAIAIAGGAGEGEQFF	TGTGCCATCGCCATAGCGGGTGGAGCCGGAGAGGGTGAGCAGTTCTTC
-	few	TRBV5-1	TRBJ1-3	CASSYGQTNTIYF	TGCGCCAGCAGCTACGGACAGACAAACACCATATATTTT
TRBD1	-	TRBV9	TRBJ2-3	CASSVPQGSDTQYF	TGTGCCAGCAGCGTACCACAGGGGTCAGATACGCAGTATTTT
-	-	TRBV3-1	TRBJ2-3	CASSPVGTWDTQYF	TGTGCCAGCAGCCCCGTCGGGACCTGGGATACGCAGTATTTT
-	-	TRBV20-1	TRBJ2-5	CSAERDWETQYF	TGCAGTGCCGAGCGTGATTGGGAGACCCAGTACTTC
-	few	TRBV7-6	TRBJ2-1	CASSPEFPILRSYNEQFF	TGTGCCAGCAGCCCTGAATTCCCTATCCTCCGCTCCTACAATGAGCAGTTCTTC
-	-	TRBV20-1	TRBJ2-5	CSALQLTGSETQYF	TGCAGTGCTCTACAATTAACAGGGTCGGAGACCCAGTACTTC
-	many	TRBV20-1	TRBJ2-5	CSARKVRGLPGETQYF	TGCAGTGCTAGAAAGGTTCGGGGCCTACCAGGGGAGACCCAGTACTTC
-	-	TRBV5-1	TRBJ2-2	CASSLGGCTGELFF	TGCGCCAGCAGCTTAGGGGGTTGCACCGGGGAGCTGTTTTTT
-	many	TRBV4-2	TRBJ2-5	CASSRERGVETQYF	TGTGCCAGCAGCCGGGAGAGGGGCGTAGAGACCCAGTACTTC
-	once	TRBV6-2/TRBV6-3	TRBJ2-2	CASMVENTGELFF	TGTGCCAGCATGGTAGAAAACACCGGGGAGCTGTTTTTT
TRBD2	many	TRBV20-1	TRBJ2-3	CSAAPTSGSSDTQYF	TGCAGTGCCGCCCCGACTAGCGGGAGCTCAGATACGCAGTATTTT
-	few	TRBV24-1	TRBJ1-2	CATSDERGSGYTF	TGTGCCACCAGTGACGAAAGGGGATCTGGCTACACCTTC
-	few	TRBV30	TRBJ1-1	CAWWRGNTEAFF	TGTGCCTGGTGGCGGGGAAACACTGAAGCTTTCTTT
-	-	TRBV23-1	TRBJ2-7	CTSSQGGQTYEQYF	TGCACCAGCAGTCAGGGTGGGCAGACCTACGAGCAGTACTTC
-	few	TRBV24-1	TRBJ2-1	CATANPGKGGNEQFF	TGTGCCACCGCTAATCCGGGGAAGGGGGGCAATGAGCAGTTCTTC
TRBD2	-	TRBV5-4	TRBJ2-3	CASSLDRLAGVTQYF	TGTGCCAGCAGCTTGGATCGGCTAGCGGGGGTTACGCAGTATTTT
-	-	TRBV5-1	TRBJ2-7	CASSGSGLRSYEQYF	TGCGCCAGCAGCGGATCGGGGTTACGCTCCTACGAGCAGTACTTC
TRBD2	-	TRBV9	TRBJ2-5	CASSVESLGVAGETQYF	TGTGCCAGCAGCGTAGAATCTCTTGGGGTAGCGGGGGAGACCCAGTACTTC
-	few	TRBV5-1	TRBJ2-7	CASSIGRTTYEQYF	TGCGCCAGCAGCATCGGCAGAACCACCTACGAGCAGTACTTC
-	once	TRBV7-2	TRBJ1-6	CAGSLEWSGSSPLHF	TGTGCCGGCAGCTTAGAGTGGTCAGGGAGTTCACCCCTCCACTTT
TRBD1	few	TRBV25-1	TRBJ2-1	CASSESGQENEQFF	TGTGCCAGCAGTGAATCGGGACAGGAGAATGAGCAGTTCTTC